The 7 T cell receptor beta chains presented below share a single source sample, sequenced in a study of T cells in Graves' hyperthyroidism and ophthalmopathy. Template material for amplifying TCR beta CDR3 regions consisted of RNA transcripts. First-round RT-PCR targeting the TCR CDR3 was performed with the HTBI primer set. In TCRdb, the multiplex PCR reads were re-called with MiXCR into one record per CDR3 protein. The sample shows over 200,000 distinct CDR3 sequences, approximately 14% of them seen only once. The sequenced material came from blood. Receptors were obtained from a woman aged 35 to 49 with Graves' hyperthyroidism that later progressed to Graves' ophthalmopathy.

This chain joins TRBV30 and TRBJ2-1; 12 nucleotides match TRBD2. This CDR3 has 16 amino acids. V shed 3 bases, J shed 2 bases, and the junction held 5 bases outside the gene matches. Germline CDR1 reads GTSNPN; CDR2 reads SVGIG (reference sequence). The chain's CDR3 is CAWRTSGRYTYNEQFF. CDR3 nucleotide sequence: TGTGCCTGGAGGACTAGCGGGAGATACACCTACAATGAGCAGTTCTTC. The full variable domain, with the rest looked up from reference TRBV30 and TRBJ2-1, is SQTIHQWPATLVQPVGSPLSLECTVEGTSNPNLYWYRQAAGRGLQLLFYSVGIGQISSEVPQNLSASRPQDRQFILSSKKLLLSDSGFYLCAWRTSGRYTYNEQFFGPGTRLTVL.

This clonotype showed up many times. V usage is TRBV11-1 and J usage is TRBJ2-2, with 8 positions matching TRBD2. Germline loops: CDR1 SGHAT, CDR2 FQDESV (reference sequence). The J segment lost 3 bases and the V segment lost 0 bases, leaving 3 bases of the junction unmatched. CDR3 length: 16 amino acids. In DNA form, the CDR3 reads TGTGCCAGCAGCTTAGCGCCCGGGGGGGACACCGGGGAGCTGTTTTTT. Translation gives CASSLAPGGDTGELFF.

The table lists this clonotype with many counts. The chain links TRBV3-1 to TRBJ1-1; D unclear. CDR1 LGHDT and CDR2 YNNKEL come from the germline V gene (reference sequence). Trimming took 3 bases from V and 4 from J, leaving 3 bases between them. The CDR3 has 11 residues. CDR3 region: CASSHSTEAFF. CDR3 nucleotides: TGTGCCAGCAGCCATTCCACTGAAGCTTTCTTT.

The chain employs TRBV20-1 and TRBJ2-5; tentative D call: TRBD1 (6 bases). Deletions cut 6 bases from V and 4 bases from J, with 15 bases between. CDR1 DFQATT and CDR2 SNEGSKA come from the germline V gene (reference sequence). This CDR3 region has 13 residues. CDR3 sequence reads: CSAAMGAGETQYF. The CDR3 coding sequence is TGCAGTGCCGCGATGGGGGCTGGAGAGACCCAGTACTTC.

This clonotype occurred many times. The chain uses TRBV3-1 and TRBJ2-1; 12 positions match TRBD2. CDR3 size: 17 residues. Germline CDR1 and CDR2: LGHDT and YNNKEL (reference sequence). Germline trimming cut 4 bases from V and 5 bases from J; bases unmatched to any gene: 9. CDR3 residues: CASSLGTSGLQDNEQFF. CDR3 coding DNA: TGTGCCAGCAGCCTAGGGACTAGCGGGCTACAAGACAATGAGCAGTTCTTC.

This clonotype was counted between two and nine times. The V gene is TRBV28, the J gene TRBJ2-7, with TRBD2 matching over 7 bases. The CDR3 length is 15 residues. Germline V gene lookup returns CDR1 MDHEN and CDR2 SYDVKM. The V gene end was trimmed by 6 bases and the J gene end by 6 bases; junction bases not matched to a gene: 14. The CDR3 DNA sequence: TGTGCCAGCAGATATCACGGCGGGGGAACGGGCGAGCAGTACTTC. It yields the protein CASRYHGGGTGEQYF.

The V call is TRBV5-1, the J call TRBJ2-5; 7 positions match TRBD1. Germline V gene sequence: CDR1 SGHRS, CDR2 YFSETQ. V was clipped by 0 bases and J by 5 bases; unmatched bases: 7. The CDR3 is 15 amino acids. This CDR3 reads CASSLVGGHGETQYF. The CDR3 DNA reads TGCGCCAGCAGCTTGGTAGGGGGCCATGGGGAGACCCAGTACTTC.